This is a list of T cell receptor beta chains from one sample in a study of blood T cell repertoires in COVID-19. The assay was immunoSEQ multiplex PCR, and TCRdb's table has in-frame clones only and misses some. Seen here are under 150,000 clones, around nine tenths observed once, and the top ten hold about 2.3%. Input material: peripheral blood. Receptors were obtained from a human donor in a cohort sampled during active COVID-19. Both conserved end residues are part of each CDR3. A D gene is named only where the DNA matches it firmly. Part of the rows lack a size; the others show once, few, many or a class for expanded clones.

D gene	V gene	CDR3 length	clone size	J gene	CDR3 DNA	CDR3 protein
TRBD2	TRBV11-2	16	.	TRBJ2-5	TGTGCCAGCAGCCGAATCCATGGGACTATGGAAGAGACCCAGTACTTC	CASSRIHGTMEETQYF
TRBD1	TRBV9	14	.	TRBJ1-2	TGTGCCAGCAGCGGGCGGGACAGCCTGTATGGCTACACCTTC	CASSGRDSLYGYTF
.	TRBV28	14	.	TRBJ2-1	TGTGCCAGCAGTTTACCGCGGCCCTACAATGAGCAGTTCTTC	CASSLPRPYNEQFF
.	TRBV7-3	13	.	TRBJ2-7	TGTGCCAGCAGCTTGAGCGGCTCCTACGAGCAGTACTTC	CASSLSGSYEQYF
TRBD1	TRBV9	17	.	TRBJ2-3	TGTGCCAGCAGCGAGAGACAGGGGGCGTATGTCACAGATACGCAGTATTTT	CASSERQGAYVTDTQYF
.	TRBV19	14	.	TRBJ1-1	TGTGCCAGTAGTAGGGGACAAACGAACACTGAAGCTTTCTTT	CASSRGQTNTEAFF
.	TRBV18	16	.	TRBJ2-1	TGTGCCAGCTCACCGCCGGGACTGAGCTCCTACAATGAGCAGTTCTTC	CASSPPGLSSYNEQFF
.	TRBV19	17	.	TRBJ1-2	TGTGCCAGTAGTATAGAATCGGCCAGACAGGACATCTATGGCTACACCTTC	CASSIESARQDIYGYTF
TRBD1	TRBV10-1	17	few	TRBJ1-6	TGCGCCAGCACGACCCTGGGACAGGGTTGGCCTAATTCACCCCTCCACTTT	CASTTLGQGWPNSPLHF
.	TRBV6-6	15	.	TRBJ2-6	TGTGCCAGCAGTTACCTCGGGGTTAGGGCCAACGTCCTGACTTTC	CASSYLGVRANVLTF
TRBD1	TRBV6-5	15	.	TRBJ2-2	TGTGCCAGCAGCCGGGGACAGTCGAACACCGGGGAGCTGTTTTTT	CASSRGQSNTGELFF
.	TRBV5-1	15	.	TRBJ2-2	TGCGCCAGCACTAGAGCGGGGACAAGCACCGGGGAGCTGTTTTTT	CASTRAGTSTGELFF
.	TRBV29-1	15	.	TRBJ2-2	TGCAGCGCTCAAAACTCGGGTCGGGGCACCGGGGAGCTGTTTTTT	CSAQNSGRGTGELFF
.	TRBV6-1	15	.	TRBJ1-6	TGTGCCAGCAGTGATAAGGAGTTGCGTAGGTCACCCCTCCACTTT	CASSDKELRRSPLHF
TRBD1	TRBV6-1	14	.	TRBJ1-1	TGTGCCAGCAGTGAAGCGGGACAGGACACTGAAGCTTTCTTT	CASSEAGQDTEAFF
TRBD2	TRBV2	15	.	TRBJ2-1	TGTGCCAGCAGTTTCCTAGCGGGTTCGGTCAATGAGCAGTTCTTC	CASSFLAGSVNEQFF
TRBD2	TRBV2	17	.	TRBJ2-1	TGTGCCAGCAGTTTCAGGACTAGCGGGAGGAACCCGGGTGAGCAGTTCTTC	CASSFRTSGRNPGEQFF
.	TRBV3-1/TRBV3-2	17	.	TRBJ2-7	TGTGCCAGCAGCCAAGATCCCTGGGACTTTTTACCCTACGAGCAGTACTTC	CASSQDPWDFLPYEQYF
.	TRBV20-1	11	.	TRBJ2-7	TGCAGTGCTAGGCCGCGGGACGAGCAGTACTTC	CSARPRDEQYF
.	TRBV18	14	.	TRBJ2-3	TGTGCCAGCTCACCACCTAGCGGCACAGATACGCAGTATTTT	CASSPPSGTDTQYF
.	TRBV18	13	.	TRBJ2-1	TGTGCCAGCTCACCATCTTACACCGAGGGGCAGTTCTTC	CASSPSYTEGQFF
TRBD2	TRBV18	15	.	TRBJ2-3	TGTGCCAGCTCACCTCGACTAGCGGGGAGAGATACGCAGTATTTT	CASSPRLAGRDTQYF
TRBD1	TRBV18	16	many	TRBJ1-5	TGTGCCAGCTCACCTGGGGGGACAGTGGGGGGTCAGCCCCAGCATTTT	CASSPGGTVGGQPQHF
.	TRBV19	13	.	TRBJ2-5	TGTGCCAGTAGCCATGACACACAAGAGACCCAGTACTTC	CASSHDTQETQYF
TRBD2	TRBV2	16	.	TRBJ2-1	TGTGCCAGCAGTGATATGGGCGGGAGGTTGTACAATGAGCAGTTCTTC	CASSDMGGRLYNEQFF
TRBD2	TRBV7-3	16	.	TRBJ2-1	TGTGCCAGCAGCTTAGGGACTAGCGGGAGGGTCTATGAGCAGTTCTTC	CASSLGTSGRVYEQFF
.	TRBV6-2/TRBV6-3	14	.	TRBJ1-2	TGTGCCAGCAGTCTCGGGATCGGGGGCTATGGCTACACCTTC	CASSLGIGGYGYTF
.	TRBV11-2	14	.	TRBJ2-3	TGTGCCAGCAGCTTGACAAGAAGCACAGATACGCAGTATTTT	CASSLTRSTDTQYF
.	TRBV29-1	11	.	TRBJ1-1	TGCAGCGTTATAACGGTTTCGGAAGCTTTCTTT	CSVITVSEAFF
.	TRBV21-1	17	once	TRBJ2-1	TGTGCCAGCAGAAAAAGGTGGAGACAGTCGATCTACAATGAGCAGTTCTTC	CASRKRWRQSIYNEQFF
TRBD2	TRBV6-2/TRBV6-3	16	.	TRBJ2-1	TGTGCCAGCAGTTACAGGGGTCGCGGGGGGTACAATGAGCAGTTCTTC	CASSYRGRGGYNEQFF
.	TRBV28	14	once	TRBJ2-3	TGTGCCAGCAGTTTAGCGCGGAGCACAGATACGCAGTATTTT	CASSLARSTDTQYF
TRBD1	TRBV18	16	.	TRBJ2-7	TGTGCCAGCTCACCACTCGGGACAGCTAACTCCTACGAGCAGTACTTC	CASSPLGTANSYEQYF
TRBD1	TRBV28	14	.	TRBJ1-2	TGTGCCAGCAGGGGGACAGGGGTAATACGTGGCTACACCTTC	CASRGTGVIRGYTF
.	TRBV5-5	15	.	TRBJ1-1	TGTGCCAGCAGCTTGGGAAGCGGGGGTAGCGCTGAAGCTTTCTTT	CASSLGSGGSAEAFF
TRBD1	TRBV6-5	15	few	TRBJ1-5	TGTGCCAGCGCCCCACGACAGGGGCGGAATCAGCCCCAGCATTTT	CASAPRQGRNQPQHF
TRBD1	TRBV6-6	16	.	TRBJ2-7	TGTGCCAGCAGTTACTCAGGGGACAGGGGATTCGGGGAGCAGTACTTC	CASSYSGDRGFGEQYF
.	TRBV6-2/TRBV6-3	15	.	TRBJ2-3	TGTGCCAGCAGTTATCCGGGACTGACCTTGGATACGCAGTATTTT	CASSYPGLTLDTQYF
.	TRBV19	13	.	TRBJ1-1	TGTGCCAGTAGTGGCACGAGGGACACTGAAGCTTTCTTT	CASSGTRDTEAFF
TRBD1	TRBV7-9	13	.	TRBJ1-2	TGTGCCAGCAGCCCGGGGACAGTCGGAGGCTACACCTTC	CASSPGTVGGYTF
TRBD2	TRBV19	15	.	TRBJ2-7	TGTGCCAGTAGTATTCGGCTAGCGGGGGGTAGCGAGCAGTACTTC	CASSIRLAGGSEQYF
.	TRBV6-5	15	.	TRBJ2-2	TGTGCCAGCAGTTACCACAGGGCGGACACCGGGGAGCTGTTTTTT	CASSYHRADTGELFF
TRBD2	TRBV18	18	.	TRBJ2-5	TGTGCCAGCTCACCGATATTCGGGACTAGCGGGACCAAAGAGACCCAGTACTTC	CASSPIFGTSGTKETQYF
.	TRBV7-3	13	.	TRBJ1-1	TGTGCCAGCAGCTTAGGCAGGGCCACTGAAGCTTTCTTT	CASSLGRATEAFF
TRBD2	TRBV4-2	17	.	TRBJ2-5	TGTGCCAGCAGCCAAGGGCGGACTAGCGGGGGGGAAGAGACCCAGTACTTC	CASSQGRTSGGEETQYF
.	TRBV12-5	15	.	TRBJ2-1	TGTGCTAGTGGTCCCCCCGGGGGGCGTTTGAATGAGCAGTTCTTC	CASGPPGGRLNEQFF
.	TRBV5-1	15	.	TRBJ2-1	TGCGCCAGCAGCCATATTACGACTAGAGGCAATGAGCAGTTCTTC	CASSHITTRGNEQFF
.	TRBV11-1	12	once	TRBJ2-3	TGTGCCAGCAGCAAGCAGGCAGATACGCAGTATTTT	CASSKQADTQYF
.	TRBV19	13	.	TRBJ1-5	TGTGCCAGTAGTATCTTCGGTGATCAGCCCCAGCATTTT	CASSIFGDQPQHF
.	TRBV27	12	.	TRBJ2-1	TGTGCCAGCAGTAACCTAGGATTCGAGCAGTTCTTC	CASSNLGFEQFF
.	TRBV7-9	16	once	TRBJ2-3	TGTGCCAGCAGTCCCCCCGGGGCGGGAAGCACAGATACGCAGTATTTT	CASSPPGAGSTDTQYF